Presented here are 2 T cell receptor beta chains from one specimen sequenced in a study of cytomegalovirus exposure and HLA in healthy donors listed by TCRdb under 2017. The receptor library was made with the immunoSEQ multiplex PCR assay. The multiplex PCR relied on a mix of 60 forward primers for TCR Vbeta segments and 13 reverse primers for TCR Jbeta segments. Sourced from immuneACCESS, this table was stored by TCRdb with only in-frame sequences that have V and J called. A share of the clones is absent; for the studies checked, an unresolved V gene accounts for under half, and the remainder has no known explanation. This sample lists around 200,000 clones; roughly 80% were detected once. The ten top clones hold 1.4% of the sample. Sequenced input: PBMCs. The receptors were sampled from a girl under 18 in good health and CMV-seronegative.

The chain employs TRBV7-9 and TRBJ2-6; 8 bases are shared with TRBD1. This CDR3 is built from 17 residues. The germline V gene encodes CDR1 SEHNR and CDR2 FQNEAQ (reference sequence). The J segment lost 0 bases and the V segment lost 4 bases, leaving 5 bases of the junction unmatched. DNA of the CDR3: TGTGCCAGCAGCTCTGACAGGGGAACCTCTGGGGCCAACGTCCTGACTTTC. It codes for CASSSDRGTSGANVLTF.

The CDR3 sequence: CASSSGETISGNTIYF. CDR3 coding DNA: TGTGCCAGCAGTTCGGGGGAAACAATCTCTGGAAACACCATATATTTT. The chain links TRBV28 to TRBJ1-3; D might be TRBD1 (5 bases). The V end was cut by 4 bases, the J end by 0 bases, with 13 bases between. Germline V gives CDR1 MDHEN, CDR2 SYDVKM. The CDR3 spans 16 residues.